One and the same sample provided the 9 T cell receptor beta chains below, sequenced in a study of human T cells and chemical hapten exposure. Noted time point: patch test 3, about 24 weeks after DPC sensitization. Treatment: therapeutic diphenylcyclopropenone sensitization with weekly scalp DPC. MiXCR was run by TCRdb on the RACE reads, yielding one entry per CDR3 protein. The table shows 150,000 to 200,000 distinct CDR3 sequences, with roughly 26% occurring only once. The sample consisted of whole blood, taken in connection with sensitization to the hapten diphenylcyclopropenone (DPC). Receptors originate from a woman younger than 30 with alopecia areata. Some clones in this sample may be carry-over from other donors' samples.

This clonotype has only a few counts. The chain links TRBV5-1 to TRBJ1-3; possibly TRBD1 for D (5 bases). Germline CDR1 and CDR2: SGHRS and YFSETQ. V dropped 2 bases and J dropped 6 bases, with 15 bases sitting between them. The CDR3 is made up of 15 amino acids. The DNA for the CDR3 is TGCGCCAGCAGCTTAGAGGGGCATCGGGAAAACACCATATATTTT. Protein: CASSLEGHRENTIYF. Supplemented by reference TRBV5-1 and TRBJ1-3, the full variable domain reads KAGVTQTPRYLIKTRGQQVTLSCSPISGHRSVSWYQQTPGQGLQFLFEYFSETQRNKGNFPGRFSGRQFSNSRSEMNVSTLELGDSALYLCASSLEGHRENTIYFGEGSWLTVV.

V is TRBV20-1 and J is TRBJ1-2; D perhaps matches TRBD1 (6 bases). Trimming took 8 bases from V and 2 from J, leaving 15 bases between them. Germline loops: CDR1 DFQATT, CDR2 SNEGSKA (reference sequence). CDR3 length: 13 amino acids. The CDR3 region has the DNA TGCAGTTACAACGGGGGGCTAAACTATGGCTACACCTTC. Amino acid sequence: CSYNGGLNYGYTF.

This sequence joins TRBV29-1 and TRBJ1-5; tentative D call: TRBD1 (5 bases). Germline values: CDR1 SQVTM, CDR2 ANQGSEA. This CDR3 spans 14 amino acids. Trimming left V 6 bases short and J 1 base short, with 13 bases between. The CDR3 bases are TGCAGCGTCGCCGGGGGGATGAGCAATCAGCCCCAGCATTTT. Its protein is CSVAGGMSNQPQHF.

The chain carries TRBV21-1 and TRBJ1-5. TRBV21-1 is an annotated pseudogene. CDR3 size: 15 residues. The CDR3 DNA reads TGTGCCATTAGTCCAGAAACGTGTAGCAATCAGCCCCAGCATTTT. As protein: CAISPETCSNQPQHF.

A few counts support this clonotype. The rearrangement joins TRBV11-3 to TRBJ2-3; 7 bases map to TRBD1. CDR3 length: 12 amino acids. Trimming cost V 5 bases and J 6 bases; bases outside gene matches: 2. The V gene's germline CDR1 is SGHNT and CDR2 YENEEA. This chain's CDR3 is CASSRGQDTQYF. In DNA form, the CDR3 reads TGTGCCAGCAGCCGGGGACAGGATACGCAGTATTTT.

CDR3 coding DNA: TGTGCCATCGGACTAGCGGGGTCCTACGAGCAGTACTTC. Its translation is CAIGLAGSYEQYF. The chain carries TRBV10-3 and TRBJ2-7, with 12 bases fitting TRBD2. The CDR3 consists of 13 residues. J gave up 1 base and V 8 bases, and 0 bases lay outside the gene matches. Germline values: CDR1 ENHRY, CDR2 SYGVKD.

The chain carries TRBV4-1 and TRBJ1-2; weak D call: TRBD1 (6 bases). V lost 5 bases and J 10 bases, leaving 20 bases between the germline ends. The CDR3 is made up of 14 amino acids. Per germline, CDR1 MGHRA and CDR2 YSYEKL. DNA of the CDR3: TGCGCCAGCAGCAAAAGCGCAGGGGCGAGTGACTACACCTTC. It encodes CASSKSAGASDYTF.

This clonotype was seen at least ten times. The genes are TRBV12-3 or TRBV12-4 and TRBJ2-3; D gene uncertain. Trimming took 3 bases from V and 0 from J, leaving 7 bases between them. CDR3 length: 14 residues. CDR3 region: CASSFGGSTDTQYF. As DNA, the CDR3 is TGTGCCAGCAGTTTCGGCGGTAGCACAGATACGCAGTATTTT.

This chain uses TRBV18 with TRBJ2-3; the D is unclear. Germline V CDR1 and CDR2: KGHSH, LQKENI. This CDR3 comprises 14 residues. V was pared by 2 bases and J by 2 bases, with 8 bases between. Here the CDR3 reads CASSPGVLTDTQYF. The CDR3, as DNA: TGTGCCAGCTCACCAGGGGTACTCACAGATACGCAGTATTTT.